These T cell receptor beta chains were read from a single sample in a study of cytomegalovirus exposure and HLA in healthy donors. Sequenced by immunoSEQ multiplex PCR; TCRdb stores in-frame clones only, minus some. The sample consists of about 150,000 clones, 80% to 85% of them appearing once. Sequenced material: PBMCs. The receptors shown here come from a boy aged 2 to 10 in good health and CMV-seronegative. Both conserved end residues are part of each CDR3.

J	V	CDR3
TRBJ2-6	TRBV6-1	CASSAGLTSGANGLTF
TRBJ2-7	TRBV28	CASQTSGSVYYEQYF
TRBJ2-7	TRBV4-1	CASSQNLGDFYEQYF
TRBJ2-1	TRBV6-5	CASTNPKQGRNEQFF
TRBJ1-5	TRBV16	CASSKDRFNQPQHF
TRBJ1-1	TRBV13	CASSPYRSGLATEAFF
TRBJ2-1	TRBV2	CASTGTSGAGDEQFF
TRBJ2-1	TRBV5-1	CASSPGASGTHEQFF
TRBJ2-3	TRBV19	CASSIAIADTQYF
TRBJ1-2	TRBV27	CARDQGTTGYGYTF
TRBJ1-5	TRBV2	CASSEVTGTSNQPQHF
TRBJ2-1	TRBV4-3	CASSQDPPAADYYNEQFF
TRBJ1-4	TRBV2	CASSESGRGPEKLFF
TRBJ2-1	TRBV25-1	CDPRGAGSSYNEQFF
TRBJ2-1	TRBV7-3	CASSSPGQYNEQFF
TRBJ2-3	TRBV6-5	CASSYEFPSTDTQYF
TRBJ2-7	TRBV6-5	CASRPHAGQGEWF
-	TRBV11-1	CASSLDVSSSYEQYF
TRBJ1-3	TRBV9	CASSVGQGGSGNTIYF
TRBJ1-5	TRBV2	CASSNENGHTYGDNQPQHF
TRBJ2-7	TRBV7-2	CASSSPGLAGRGEQYF
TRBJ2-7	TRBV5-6	CASSLPGQGSYEQYF
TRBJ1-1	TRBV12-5	CASGIQGLNTEAFF
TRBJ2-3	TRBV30	CAWSAQGADTQYF
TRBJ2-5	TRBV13	CASSLGQGALEETQYF
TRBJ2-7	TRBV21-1	CASSKGLAGRPYEQYF
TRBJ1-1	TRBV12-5	CASGPAGGTEAFF
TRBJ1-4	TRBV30	CAWSGQGNEKLFF
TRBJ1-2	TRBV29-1	CSVERRTADLNYGYTF
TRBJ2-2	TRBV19	CACEGQWTGELFF
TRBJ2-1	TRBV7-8	CASSLYGGSDEQFF
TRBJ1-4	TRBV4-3	CASSRSGTPEKLFF
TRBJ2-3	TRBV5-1	CASSLVSGMADTQYF
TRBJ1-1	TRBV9	CASSVGGGRNTEAFF
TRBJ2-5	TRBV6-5	CASRLRGPPETQYF
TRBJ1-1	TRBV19	CASSIGQQGETEAFF
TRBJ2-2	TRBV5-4	CASSLVQTGELFF
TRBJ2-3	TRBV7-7	CASSLSGGDADTQYF
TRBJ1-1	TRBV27	CASSLYRVNTEAFF
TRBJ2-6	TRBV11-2	CASSFQGLSGANVLTF
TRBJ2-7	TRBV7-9	CASSSAQGVTYEQYF
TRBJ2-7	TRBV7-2	CASSSRSPGQLSEQYF
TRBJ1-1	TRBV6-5	CASSYRGSPEAFF
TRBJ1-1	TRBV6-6	CASSPYRGGTEAFF
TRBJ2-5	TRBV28	CASGGDPRARETQYF
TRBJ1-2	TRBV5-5	CASSLSDRDYGYTF
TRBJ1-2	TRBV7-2	CASSSDRGNYGYTF
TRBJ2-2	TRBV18	CASSLLKLAGTGELFF
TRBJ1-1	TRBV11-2	CASSLDSINTEAFF
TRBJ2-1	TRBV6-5	CATAGLAGGGEQFF
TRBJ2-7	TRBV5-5	CASSLAVADAYEQYF
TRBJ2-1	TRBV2	CASSEVGRGGSDNEQFF
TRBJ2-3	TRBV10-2	CASSAARRPDTQYF
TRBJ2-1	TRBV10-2	CASSESRAGSEQFF
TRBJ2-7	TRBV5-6	CASSLQGREQYF
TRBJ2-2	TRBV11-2	CASSLSGWELFF
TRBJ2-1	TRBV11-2	CASSFSGGTNEQFF
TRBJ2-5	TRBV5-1	CASSGPGQELQTQYF
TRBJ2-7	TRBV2	CASSRQGATLSYEQYF
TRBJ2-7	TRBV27	CASSQGLAIPEQYF